These 12 T cell receptor beta chains share one sample of origin, sequenced in a study of T cells after yellow fever vaccination. TCRdb redid the calling of the 5' RACE reads with MiXCR, one entry per CDR3 protein. The top ten hold 2.5% to 3.5% of the sample, which has 200,000 to 250,000 distinct CDR3 sequences, under 3.5% seen once. Sequencing used CD4+ T cells sorted from PBMCs, obtained 10 days after the yellow fever booster vaccination. Receptors originate from a young man who received the YFV17D yellow fever vaccine.

This clonotype was seen at least ten times. The genes are TRBV5-1 and TRBJ2-7, with D possibly TRBD1 on 6 matching bases. Germline CDR1 and CDR2: SGHRS and YFSETQ. This CDR3 is built from 14 residues. V lost 5 bases to trimming and J lost 3 bases, with 15 bases between them. CDR3 residues: CASRTRSRGYEQYF. The CDR3 DNA sequence: TGCGCCAGCAGGACCAGGTCCAGGGGCTACGAGCAGTACTTC.

This clonotype appeared a few times. The chain combines TRBV12-3 or TRBV12-4 with TRBJ2-1; 16 nucleotides match TRBD2. This CDR3 comprises 15 residues. With V trimmed by 5 bases and J by 8 bases, 3 bases remained unmatched. DNA of the CDR3: TGTGCCAGCAGTGGGACTAGCGGGGGGGCCCATGAGCAGTTCTTC. Its translation is CASSGTSGGAHEQFF.

This clonotype was counted many times. The J gene is TRBJ2-6, the V gene TRBV5-1, with D tentatively TRBD1 or TRBD2 (5 bases each). CDR3 length: 16 amino acids. V lost 0 bases, J lost 0 bases, and 7 bases lay in between. In germline, CDR1 is SGHRS, CDR2 YFSETQ. The CDR3 DNA follows: TGCGCCAGCAGCTTGGGTGGGACCTCTGGGGCCAACGTCCTGACTTTC. Its protein is CASSLGGTSGANVLTF.

This clonotype was counted ten times or more. CDR3 coding DNA: TGTGCCAGCAGTTACTCGAGATGGGGGAGGCAGCCCCAGCATTTT. This encodes CASSYSRWGRQPQHF. The chain joins TRBV6-5 to TRBJ1-5; tentative D call: TRBD1 (5 bases). Germline V gene sequence: CDR1 MNHEY, CDR2 SVGAGI. Trimming cost V 0 bases and J 7 bases, with 13 bases left between them. This CDR3 is built from 15 residues.

In this sample, this clonotype turned up many times. The chain carries TRBV12-3 or TRBV12-4 and TRBJ2-1, with a tentative D call TRBD1 (5 bases). The CDR3 runs to 12 residues. The germline V and J ends were trimmed by 6 bases and 4 bases, with 7 bases remaining between them. DNA for the CDR3: TGTGCCAGCAGCCGACAGTACAATGAGCAGTTCTTC. It translates to CASSRQYNEQFF.

The sample holds a few counts of this clonotype. This chain joins TRBV12-3 or TRBV12-4 and TRBJ2-5; tentatively, D is TRBD1 (6 bases). V lost 5 bases, J lost 2 bases, and 15 bases lay in between. The CDR3 totals 15 residues. The CDR3 region is CASSRGQIKQETQYF. As DNA, the CDR3 is TGTGCCAGCAGTAGAGGACAGATTAAACAAGAGACCCAGTACTTC.

This clonotype has more than one count but fewer than ten. The chain links TRBV9 to TRBJ2-3; the D gene could be TRBD1 or TRBD2 (5 bases each). The germline V gene encodes CDR1 SGDLS and CDR2 YYNGEE. The CDR3 runs to 16 residues. V lost 4 bases, J lost 0 bases, and 15 bases lay in between. The CDR3 loop is CASSPGRDPSTDTQYF. CDR3 in DNA: TGTGCCAGCAGCCCCGGTCGGGACCCTAGCACAGATACGCAGTATTTT.

This clonotype was seen ten or more times. This chain links TRBV6-5 with TRBJ2-2; unclear D gene. The CDR3 spans 11 residues. CDR1 is MNHEY and CDR2 is SVGAGI in the germline V gene. With 8 bases removed from V and 3 bases from J, the gap between germline ends came to 4 bases. The CDR3 loop is CASRYTGELFF. The CDR3, as DNA: TGTGCCAGCCGGTACACCGGGGAGCTGTTTTTT.

This clonotype came up many times. The chain carries TRBV7-2 and TRBJ2-7; 13 positions agree with TRBD2. The CDR3 loop spans 16 amino acids. Germline-derived CDR1 and CDR2 are SGHTA and FQGNSA. V shed 4 bases, J shed 0 bases, and the junction held 3 bases outside the gene matches. The chain's CDR3 is CASSWTSGGPSYEQYV. CDR3 coding DNA: TGTGCCAGCAGCTGGACTAGCGGGGGCCCCTCCTACGAGCAGTACGTC.

This clonotype was seen ten or more times. This chain uses TRBV20-1 with TRBJ2-3; D remains ambiguous. Trimming left V 6 bases short and J 7 bases short, with 17 bases between. The V gene's germline CDR1 is DFQATT and CDR2 SNEGSKA (reference sequence). CDR3 length equals 13 residues. The CDR3 sequence is CSALSTDTHTQYF. The CDR3 DNA reads as TGCAGTGCCCTTAGCACAGATACGCATACGCAGTATTTT.

The V and J genes are TRBV5-1 and TRBJ2-7; D remains ambiguous. Germline V gene data show CDR1 as SGHRS and CDR2 as YFSETQ. V lost 4 bases, J lost 3 bases, and 14 bases lay in between. The CDR3 contains 14 residues. CDR3 loop: CASSHRGPGYEQYF. Here the CDR3 DNA reads TGCGCCAGCAGCCACCGCGGACCTGGCTACGAGCAGTACTTC.

The table lists this clonotype with many counts. J is TRBJ2-5 and V is TRBV5-1, with 9 nucleotides matching TRBD2. CDR3 length equals 14 residues. V lost 4 bases, J lost 2 bases, and 3 bases stayed unmatched. CDR1 is SGHRS, CDR2 YFSETQ, per germline. This CDR3 reads CASSAAGGQETQYF. CDR3 DNA sequence: TGCGCCAGCAGCGCGGCGGGGGGGCAAGAGACCCAGTACTTC.